These T cell receptor beta chains were read from a single sample in a study of blood T cell repertoires in COVID-19. TCRdb keeps only in-frame clones here, not all; method: immunoSEQ multiplex PCR. The sample yields more than 200,000 clones, around 78% seen once. The sequenced sample was peripheral blood. These receptors all come from a woman in her 70s with active or convalescent COVID-19. Each CDR3 is given with its conserved first and last residue. The D gene is left open where the match is weak. Only part of the rows carry a size: once, few, many, or a class if the clone is expanded.

size: once; D: .; J: TRBJ2-5; V: TRBV7-2; DNA: TGTGCCAGCAGCTTCAACCCGAGCGGAGGGGAGACCCAGTACTTC; CDR3: CASSFNPSGGETQYF
size: .; D: .; J: TRBJ1-5; V: TRBV18; DNA: TGTGCCAGCTCACCCCCAGGGGCAGCAAATCAGCCCCAGCATTTT; CDR3: CASSPPGAANQPQHF
size: few; D: .; J: TRBJ1-2; V: TRBV28; DNA: TGTGCCAGCAGTTTATCGGCAGGGTGGAACTATGGCTACACCTTC; CDR3: CASSLSAGWNYGYTF
size: .; D: .; J: TRBJ1-5; V: TRBV20-1; DNA: TGCAGTGCTAGTTCCGGGATTGACAATCAGCCCCAGCATTTT; CDR3: CSASSGIDNQPQHF
size: .; D: TRBD1; J: TRBJ1-4; V: TRBV28; DNA: TGTGCCAGCAGTAGGGACAGGAATGAAAAACTGTTTTTT; CDR3: CASSRDRNEKLFF
size: once; D: TRBD1; J: TRBJ1-1; V: TRBV18; DNA: TGTGCCAGCTCACCAACCACAGGGGTGAACACTGAAGCTTTCTTT; CDR3: CASSPTTGVNTEAFF
size: .; D: .; J: TRBJ2-1; V: TRBV12-3/TRBV12-4; DNA: TGTGCCAGCAGTTTAGGAACAGTCAATGAGCAGTTCTTC; CDR3: CASSLGTVNEQFF
size: .; D: .; J: TRBJ2-5; V: TRBV3-1/TRBV3-2; DNA: TGTGCCAGCAGCCAATATACAGGGCCGGAGACCCAGTACTTC; CDR3: CASSQYTGPETQYF
size: .; D: .; J: TRBJ1-4; V: TRBV5-1; DNA: TGCGCCAGCAGGCCAGATGCAACTAATGAAAAACTGTTTTTT; CDR3: CASRPDATNEKLFF
size: .; D: TRBD1; J: TRBJ2-3; V: TRBV5-6; DNA: TGTGCCAGCAGCTGGGGGACAGGTAAAGATACGCAGTATTTT; CDR3: CASSWGTGKDTQYF
size: .; D: .; J: TRBJ2-2; V: TRBV28; DNA: TGTGCCAGCCGACGAGGCGGCGCAGAGGCCGGGGAGCTGTTTTTT; CDR3: CASRRGGAEAGELFF